This TCR beta chain was recovered during a study of blood T cell repertoires in COVID-19 (TCRdb year 2020). About the study as a whole: Samples from collaborators originated in the United States, Italy and Spain and spanned both the acute and convalescent phases of COVID-19. HLA class I and class II types, where available, came from metadata supplied by the sample provider rather than from assay-based typing. The dataset comprised deeply sampled blood TCRbeta repertoires from subjects exposed to, actively infected with, or recovered from COVID-19. The sample metadata nearly always contained a de-identified subject ID, COVID-19 status, age in years and sex. The repertoires were released in a freely available public database meant as a resource for research on the immune response to SARS-CoV-2. Samples were obtained from the ongoing ImmuneRACE study (first 160 participants) and from some 1,200 subjects provided by 6 global collaborators. The material from the prospective study consisted of cDNA or gDNA derived from T cells, B-cell-depleted T cells, or PBMCs. What the study reported, not specific to this receptor: The amount of clinical and demographic metadata varied by source and participant and was provided uncurated.

TCRbeta CDR3 regions were amplified from genomic DNA by means of the immunoSEQ Assay, a bias-controlled multiplex PCR. The published analysis was carried out like this. Within the assay, amplification of reference gene primers was used to estimate how many nucleated cells each sample contained. To quantify the absolute abundance of each unique TCRbeta CDR3 rearrangement, sequence reads were collapsed and filtered. Productive Simpson clonality was computed per sample as the square root of Simpson's diversity index over productive rearrangements. As stored in TCRdb, this immuneACCESS dataset retains in-frame rearrangements with V and J assigned. A fraction of the clones does not appear; measured against another copy, unresolved V genes explain less than half of the discrepancy, and the remainder lacks a known reason. The DNA gave D and trimming, while V, J and clone size come from that table. The sample has around 160,000 clones on record, about four fifths of them singletons. 6.5% to 8.5% of the sample is taken by the ten largest.

Collaborating institutions collected whole blood in K2EDTA tubes following their own protocols. For TCRbeta analysis, collaborators shipped samples as frozen whole blood, isolated PBMCs, or DNA extracted from either of those sample types. Based on the germline V gene, the CDR1 and CDR2 sequences are SNHLY and FYNNEI. V loses 0 bases of germline sequence and J loses 4 bases, and the interval between the two ends is 12 bases. Taken from cysteine to phenylalanine, the CDR3 has 15 residues. The DNA shown is the 45-base CDR3, in frame from base 1. Notes on this clone: Its antigen specificity is not known. One base away there is no much larger clone; base qualities are not given.

This TCR derives from a human donor with acute or convalescent COVID-19. The donor label of this sample is uncertain. The chain joins TRBV2 to TRBJ1-2; TRBD1 is perhaps the D gene, given 5 matching bases. The sample was peripheral blood. The CDR3 protein is CASSEAVGGSYGYTF. The DNA reads as follows: TGTGCCAGCAGTGAAGCTGTGGGGGGGAGCTATGGCTACACCTTC.